This TCR beta chain was profiled in a study of control samples from healthy donors and cancer patients. Only in-frame clones appear in the TCRdb table, and some are missing; sequencing was by immunoSEQ multiplex PCR. The repertoire holds about 76,000 clones, with 89% as singletons. Germline V lookup: CDR1 MNHEY, CDR2 SVGAGI. This CDR3 has 15 residues. V was clipped by 1 base and J by 5 bases, with 12 bases between them. This receptor was identified in a woman in her forties or fifties with colorectal cancer. The specimen sequenced was PBMCs. This sequence joins TRBV6-5 and TRBJ2-1; D is unresolved. The CDR3 reads CASSYFNSLDNEQFF. CDR3 DNA sequence: TGTGCCAGCAGTTACTTTAACAGCCTAGACAATGAGCAGTTCTTC.